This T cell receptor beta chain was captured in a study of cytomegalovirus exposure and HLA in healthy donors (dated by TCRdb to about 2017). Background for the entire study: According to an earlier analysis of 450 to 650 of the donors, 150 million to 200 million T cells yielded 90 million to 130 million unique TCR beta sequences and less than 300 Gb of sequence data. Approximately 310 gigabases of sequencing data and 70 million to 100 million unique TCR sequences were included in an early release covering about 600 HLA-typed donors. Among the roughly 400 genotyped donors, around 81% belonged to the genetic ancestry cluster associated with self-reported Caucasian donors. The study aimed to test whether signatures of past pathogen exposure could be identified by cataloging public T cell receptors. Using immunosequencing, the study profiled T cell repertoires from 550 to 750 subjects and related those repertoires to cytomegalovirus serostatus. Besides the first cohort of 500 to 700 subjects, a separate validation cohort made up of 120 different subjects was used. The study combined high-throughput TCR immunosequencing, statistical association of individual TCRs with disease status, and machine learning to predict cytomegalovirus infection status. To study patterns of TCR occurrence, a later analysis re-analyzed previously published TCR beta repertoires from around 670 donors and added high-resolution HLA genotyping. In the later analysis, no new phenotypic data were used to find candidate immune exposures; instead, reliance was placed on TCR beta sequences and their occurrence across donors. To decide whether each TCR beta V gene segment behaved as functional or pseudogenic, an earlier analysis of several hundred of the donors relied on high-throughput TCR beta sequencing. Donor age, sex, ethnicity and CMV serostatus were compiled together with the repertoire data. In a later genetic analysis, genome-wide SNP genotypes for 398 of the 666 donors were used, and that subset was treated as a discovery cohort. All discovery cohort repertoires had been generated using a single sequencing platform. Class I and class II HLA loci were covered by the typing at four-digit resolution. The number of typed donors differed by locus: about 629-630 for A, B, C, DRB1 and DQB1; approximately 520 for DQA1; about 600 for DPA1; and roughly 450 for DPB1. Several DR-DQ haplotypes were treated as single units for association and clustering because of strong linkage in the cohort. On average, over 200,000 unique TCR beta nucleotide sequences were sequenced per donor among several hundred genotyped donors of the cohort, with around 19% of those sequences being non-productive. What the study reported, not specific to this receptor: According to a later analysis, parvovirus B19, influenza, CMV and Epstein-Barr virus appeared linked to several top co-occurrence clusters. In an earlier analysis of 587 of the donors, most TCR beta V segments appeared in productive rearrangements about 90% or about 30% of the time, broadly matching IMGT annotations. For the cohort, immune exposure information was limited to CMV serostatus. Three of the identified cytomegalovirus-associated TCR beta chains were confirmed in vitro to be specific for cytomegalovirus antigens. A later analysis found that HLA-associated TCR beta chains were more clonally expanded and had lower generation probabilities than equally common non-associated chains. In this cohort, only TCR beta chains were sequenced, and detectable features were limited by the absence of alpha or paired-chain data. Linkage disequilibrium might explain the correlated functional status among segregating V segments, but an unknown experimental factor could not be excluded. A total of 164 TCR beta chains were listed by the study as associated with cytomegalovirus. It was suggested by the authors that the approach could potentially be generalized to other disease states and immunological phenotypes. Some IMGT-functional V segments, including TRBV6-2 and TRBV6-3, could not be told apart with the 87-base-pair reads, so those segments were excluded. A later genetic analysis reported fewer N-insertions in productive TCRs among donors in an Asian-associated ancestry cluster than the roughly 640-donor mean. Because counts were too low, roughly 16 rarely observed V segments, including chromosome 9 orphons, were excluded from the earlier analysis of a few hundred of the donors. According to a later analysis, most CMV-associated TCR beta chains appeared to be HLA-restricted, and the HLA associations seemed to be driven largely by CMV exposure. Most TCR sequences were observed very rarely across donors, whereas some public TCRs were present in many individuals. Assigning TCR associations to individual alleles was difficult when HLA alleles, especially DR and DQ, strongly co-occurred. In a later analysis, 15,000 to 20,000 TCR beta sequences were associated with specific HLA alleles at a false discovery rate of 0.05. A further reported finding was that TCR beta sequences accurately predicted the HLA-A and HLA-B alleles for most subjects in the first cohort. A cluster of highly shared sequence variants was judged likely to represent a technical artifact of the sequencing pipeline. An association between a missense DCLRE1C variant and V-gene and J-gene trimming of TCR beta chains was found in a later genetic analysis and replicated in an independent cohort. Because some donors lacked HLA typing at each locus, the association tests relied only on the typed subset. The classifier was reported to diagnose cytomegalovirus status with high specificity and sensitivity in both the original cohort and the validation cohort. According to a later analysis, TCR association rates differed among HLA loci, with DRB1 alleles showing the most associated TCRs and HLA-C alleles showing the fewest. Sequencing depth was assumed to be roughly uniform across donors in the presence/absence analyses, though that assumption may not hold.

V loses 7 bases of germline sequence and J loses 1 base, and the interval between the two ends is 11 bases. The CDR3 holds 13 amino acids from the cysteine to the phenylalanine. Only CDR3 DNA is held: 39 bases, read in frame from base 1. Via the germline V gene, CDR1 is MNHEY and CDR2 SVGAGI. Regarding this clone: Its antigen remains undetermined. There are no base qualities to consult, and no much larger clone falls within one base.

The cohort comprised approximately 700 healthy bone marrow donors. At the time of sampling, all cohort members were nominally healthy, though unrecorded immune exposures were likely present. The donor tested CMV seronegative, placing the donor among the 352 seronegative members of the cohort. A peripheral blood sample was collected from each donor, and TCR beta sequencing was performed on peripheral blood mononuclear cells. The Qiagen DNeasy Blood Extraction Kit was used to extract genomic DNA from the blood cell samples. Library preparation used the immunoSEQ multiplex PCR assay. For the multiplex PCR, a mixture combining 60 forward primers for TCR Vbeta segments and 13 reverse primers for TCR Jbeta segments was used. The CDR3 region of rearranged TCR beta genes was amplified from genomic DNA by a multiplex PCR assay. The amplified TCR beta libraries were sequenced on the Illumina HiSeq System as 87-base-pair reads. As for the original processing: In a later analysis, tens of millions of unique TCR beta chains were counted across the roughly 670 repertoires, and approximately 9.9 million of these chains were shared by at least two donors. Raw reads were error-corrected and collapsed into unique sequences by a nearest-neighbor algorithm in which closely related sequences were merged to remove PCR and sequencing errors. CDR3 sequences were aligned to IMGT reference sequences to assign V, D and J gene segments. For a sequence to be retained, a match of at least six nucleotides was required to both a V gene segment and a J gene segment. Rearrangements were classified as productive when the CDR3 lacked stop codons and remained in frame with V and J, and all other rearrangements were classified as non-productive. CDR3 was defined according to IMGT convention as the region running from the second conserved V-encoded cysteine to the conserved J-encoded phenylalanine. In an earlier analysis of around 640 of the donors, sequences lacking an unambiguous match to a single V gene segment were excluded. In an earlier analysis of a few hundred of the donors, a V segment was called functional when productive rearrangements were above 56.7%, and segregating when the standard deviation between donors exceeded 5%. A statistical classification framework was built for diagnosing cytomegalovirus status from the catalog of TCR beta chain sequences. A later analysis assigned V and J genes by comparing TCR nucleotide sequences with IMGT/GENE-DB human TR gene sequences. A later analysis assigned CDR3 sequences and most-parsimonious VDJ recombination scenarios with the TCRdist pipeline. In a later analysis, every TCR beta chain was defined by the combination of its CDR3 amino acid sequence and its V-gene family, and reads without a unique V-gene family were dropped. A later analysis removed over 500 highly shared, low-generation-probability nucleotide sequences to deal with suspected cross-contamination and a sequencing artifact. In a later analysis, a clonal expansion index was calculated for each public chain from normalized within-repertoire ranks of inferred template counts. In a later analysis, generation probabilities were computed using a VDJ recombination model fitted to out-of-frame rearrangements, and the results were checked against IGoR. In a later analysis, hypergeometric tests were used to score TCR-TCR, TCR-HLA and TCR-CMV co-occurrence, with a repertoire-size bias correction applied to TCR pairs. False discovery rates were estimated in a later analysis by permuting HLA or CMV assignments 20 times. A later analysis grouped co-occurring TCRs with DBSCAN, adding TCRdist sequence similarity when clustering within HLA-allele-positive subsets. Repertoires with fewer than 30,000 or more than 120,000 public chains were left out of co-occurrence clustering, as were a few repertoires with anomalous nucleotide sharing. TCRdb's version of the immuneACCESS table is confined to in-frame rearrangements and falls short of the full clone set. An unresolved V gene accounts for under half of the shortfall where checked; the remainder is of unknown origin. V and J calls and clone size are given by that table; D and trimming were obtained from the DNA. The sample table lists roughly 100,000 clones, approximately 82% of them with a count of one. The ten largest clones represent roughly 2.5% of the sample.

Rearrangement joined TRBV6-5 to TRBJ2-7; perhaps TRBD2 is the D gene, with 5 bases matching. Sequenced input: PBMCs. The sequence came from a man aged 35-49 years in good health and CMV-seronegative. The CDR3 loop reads CASTPAGSYEQYF. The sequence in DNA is TGTGCCAGCACGCCGGCGGGTTCCTACGAGCAGTACTTC.